The 28 T cell receptor beta chains reported below all come from one sample, sequenced in a study of CD8+ T cells in alopecia areata. Sequencing templates came from extracted RNA that was reverse transcribed into cDNA. Produced via immunoSEQ multiplex PCR; TCRdb's table is partial and in-frame only. The repertoire holds about 180,000 clones, with approximately 59% as singletons. The sequences come from CD4+ T cells sorted from blood, collected at week 0. These receptors were taken from a human donor with alopecia areata.

V is TRBV2 and J is TRBJ2-7; 7 bases map to TRBD1. Losses at the gene ends were 2 bases for V and 6 bases for J; bases not matched to a gene: 10. CDR1 SNHLY and CDR2 FYNNEI come from the germline V gene. The CDR3 runs 15 residues. The DNA of the CDR3 is TGTGCCAGCAGTGAATTAGAGGGGGCGGTAATCGAGCAGTACTTC. It codes for CASSELEGAVIEQYF.

This clone was seen just once. This sequence joins TRBV30 and TRBJ2-5; no reliable D call. Trimming pared 2 bases from V and 7 bases from J, leaving 8 bases between. CDR3 size: 11 residues. Looked up from germline, CDR1 is GTSNPN and CDR2 is SVGIG (reference sequence). The CDR3 DNA reads TGTGCCTGGAGTAGTGGATGGACCCAGTACTTC. It yields the protein CAWSSGWTQYF.

The V call is TRBV29-1, the J call TRBJ2-4; the D gene is possibly TRBD1 (5 bases). The CDR3 is made up of 14 amino acids. V was clipped by 4 bases and J by 0 bases, with 10 bases between them. Germline CDR1 reads SQVTM; CDR2 reads ANQGSEA. The DNA for the CDR3 is TGCAGCGTTGTTAACAGGCTAGCCAAAAACATTCAGTACTTC. As protein: CSVVNRLAKNIQYF.

The chain uses TRBV9 and TRBJ1-2; 8 nucleotides line up with TRBD1. Germline CDR1 is SGDLS and CDR2 is YYNGEE. V lost 4 bases and J lost 3; bases outside the gene matches: 5. The length of the CDR3 is 14 residues. The CDR3 DNA follows: TGTGCCAGCAGCATAAAGGACAGGGACTATGGCTACACCTTC. Its translation: CASSIKDRDYGYTF.

CDR3 protein: CSVVALNTEAFF. The CDR3 DNA follows: TGCAGCGTTGTAGCCCTGAACACTGAAGCTTTCTTT. The rearrangement uses TRBV29-1 and TRBJ1-1; D remains unclear. The CDR3 has 12 residues. CDR1 and CDR2 from the germline V gene are SQVTM and ANQGSEA. Trimming shortened V by 4 bases and J by 0 bases, and 6 bases separated the two germline ends.

This clone appeared once. The chain uses TRBV30 and TRBJ2-5, with 8 positions matching TRBD1. Trimming at V came to 0 bases and at J to 6 bases, leaving 15 bases not matched to a gene. CDR1 and CDR2 from the germline V gene are GTSNPN and SVGIG (reference sequence). The CDR3 runs 17 residues. This CDR3 reads CAWSVRMGADRAKTQYF. The DNA for the CDR3 is TGTGCCTGGAGTGTAAGAATGGGCGCGGACAGGGCCAAGACCCAGTACTTC.

The chain uses TRBV10-3 and TRBJ2-7; tentative D call: TRBD1 (5 bases). Germline values: CDR1 ENHRY, CDR2 SYGVKD. V lost 11 bases and J lost 0, with 17 bases in between. The CDR3 length is 14 residues. CDR3 protein: CAASPGPFSYEQYF. Written as DNA, the CDR3 is TGTGCCGCAAGTCCAGGGCCGTTCTCCTACGAGCAGTACTTC.

The chain combines TRBV29-1 with TRBJ1-1, with 9 bases aligning to TRBD1. CDR3 length equals 12 residues. Germline V gives CDR1 SQVTM, CDR2 ANQGSEA. J lost 1 base, V lost 7 bases, and 1 base had no gene match. CDR3 nucleotide sequence: TGCAGCGGGGGACAGGGGAACACTGAAGCTTTCTTT. This encodes CSGGQGNTEAFF. Full variable domain (outside the CDR3, taken from reference TRBV29-1 and TRBJ1-1): SAVISQKPSRDICQRGTSLTIQCQVDSQVTMMFWYRQQPGQSLTLIATANQGSEATYESGFVIDKFPISRPNLTFSTLTVSNMSPEDSSIYLCSGGQGNTEAFFGQGTRLTVV.

The rearrangement uses TRBV5-6 and TRBJ2-7; 7 bases are shared with TRBD1. V shed 6 bases and J 4 bases; nucleotides not matched to a gene: 7. The germline gives CDR1 SGHDT, CDR2 YYEEEE. The CDR3 is made up of 13 amino acids. The CDR3 sequence: CASTLDRPYEQYF. The CDR3 nucleotides are TGTGCCAGCACCCTGGACAGGCCATACGAGCAGTACTTC.

The chain is built from TRBV6-5 and TRBJ1-1, with D unresolved. The CDR3 runs 14 residues. Germline loops: CDR1 MNHEY, CDR2 SVGAGI. Trimming shortened V by 0 bases and J by 10 bases, and 15 bases separated the two germline ends. Written as DNA, the CDR3 is TGTGCCAGCAGTTACTCGAGCCGGACCTCCACAGCTTTCTTT. The encoded protein is CASSYSSRTSTAFF.

This clone was seen only a few times. The gene calls are TRBV2 and TRBJ2-5; TRBD2 matches 8 bases. This CDR3 spans 16 amino acids. Germline CDR1 is SNHLY and CDR2 is FYNNEI. Trimming at V came to 7 bases and at J to 1 base, leaving 11 bases not matched to a gene. CDR3 sequence (DNA): TGTGCCAGCAATTCGAAATTAGGACTAGCCCAAGAGACCCAGTACTTC. Residues: CASNSKLGLAQETQYF.

The chain uses TRBV9 and TRBJ2-7; 8 bases align to TRBD1. Unmatched junction bases numbered 6, after V lost 7 bases and J lost 0 bases. The CDR3 consists of 14 residues. CDR1 is SGDLS, CDR2 YYNGEE, per germline. DNA of the CDR3: TGTGCCAGCGGAACAGGGGGACCCTCCTACGAGCAGTACTTC. Encoded protein: CASGTGGPSYEQYF.

The chain has TRBV30 and TRBJ1-5; possible D gene TRBD1, 6 bases. The CDR3 runs to 18 residues. Germline V gene data show CDR1 as GTSNPN and CDR2 as SVGIG (reference sequence). V was cut by 2 bases and J by 0 bases, with 20 bases left in between. CDR3 residues: CAWSRLGRGGNSNQPQHF. The CDR3 nucleotides are TGTGCCTGGAGTCGTTTGGGCAGGGGAGGAAATAGCAATCAGCCCCAGCATTTT.

The V and J genes are TRBV14 and TRBJ2-5; weak D call: TRBD2 (5 bases). Germline CDR1 SGHDN, CDR2 FVKESK. The V end lost 2 bases, the J end lost 4 bases, and 14 bases lay between the germline ends. The CDR3 consists of 15 residues. CDR3 region: CASSQLEDYRETQYF. In nucleotides, the CDR3 is TGTGCCAGCAGCCAATTGGAGGATTACAGAGAGACCCAGTACTTC.

This chain joins TRBV19 and TRBJ1-1, with TRBD1 matching 7 bases. V lost 4 bases, J lost 11 bases, and 7 bases stayed unmatched. There are 12 residues in the CDR3. CDR1 and CDR2 from the germline V gene are LNHDA and SQIVND (reference sequence). The DNA for the CDR3 is TGTGCCAGTAGTACCGCAAGGGGGCTTGCTTTCTTT. It codes for CASSTARGLAFF.

This clone turned up a few times. This chain joins TRBV6-6 and TRBJ1-2; the D is unclear. Per germline, CDR1 MNHNY and CDR2 SVGAGI (reference sequence). The CDR3 sequence is 15 residues long. V shed 6 bases and J shed 2 bases, with 16 bases lying between them. The CDR3 sequence: CASRRAGGRNYGYTF. In DNA, the CDR3 is TGTGCCAGCAGAAGGGCGGGCGGAAGGAACTATGGCTACACCTTC.

The chain joins TRBV30 to TRBJ2-5; 7 nucleotides line up with TRBD2. In germline, CDR1 is GTSNPN, CDR2 SVGIG (reference sequence). This CDR3 spans 15 amino acids. V lost 4 bases and J lost 0; bases outside the gene matches: 8. The DNA for the CDR3 is TGTGCCTGGACCCCAGGGCGGGGGTACCAAGAGACCCAGTACTTC. Translating gives CAWTPGRGYQETQYF.

The J gene is TRBJ2-3, the V gene TRBV5-6, with 9 bases aligning to TRBD1. The CDR3 covers 16 residues. Trimming cost V 7 bases and J 4 bases; bases outside gene matches: 13. CDR1 and CDR2 (germline): SGHDT, YYEEEE. CDR3 sequence (DNA): TGTGCCAGCGGAACCCCGTGGGACAGGGTGGCAGATACGCAGTATTTT. Translation gives CASGTPWDRVADTQYF. The full variable domain, in which reference TRBV5-6 and TRBJ2-3 provide the parts outside the CDR3, is DAGVTQSPTHLIKTRGQQVTLRCSPKSGHDTVSWYQQALGQGPQFIFQYYEEEERQRGNFPDRFSGHQFPNYSSELNVNALLLGDSALYLCASGTPWDRVADTQYFGPGTRLTVL.

The gene calls are TRBV18 and TRBJ1-6; 7 positions match TRBD1. V trimming: 4 bases; J trimming: 7 bases; junction bases outside the gene matches: 4. The germline CDR1 and CDR2 sequences are KGHSH and LQKENI. The length of the CDR3 is 14 residues. The CDR3 reads CASSRDRMNSPLHF. CDR3 in DNA: TGTGCCAGCTCACGGGACAGAATGAATTCACCCCTCCACTTT.

The table lists this clone with a few counts. V usage is TRBV7-9 and J usage is TRBJ1-1; D is unresolved. Deletions cut 3 bases from V and 6 bases from J, with 5 bases between. Germline lookup yields CDR1 SEHNR and CDR2 FQNEAQ (reference sequence). The CDR3 has 11 amino acids. CDR3 loop: CASSFIAEAFF. The CDR3 DNA sequence: TGTGCCAGCAGCTTTATTGCTGAAGCTTTCTTT.

This clone was counted a few times. The rearrangement joins TRBV11-1 to TRBJ1-1; TRBD1 is a possible D gene (6 bases). The V end lost 5 bases, the J end lost 6 bases, and 13 bases lay between the germline ends. CDR1 SGHAT and CDR2 FQDESV come from the germline V gene (reference sequence). CDR3 size: 13 residues. The CDR3 region is CASSTSRTAEAFF. The CDR3 DNA follows: TGTGCCAGCAGCACGAGCAGGACAGCTGAAGCTTTCTTT.

This clone was observed a single time. This rearrangement joins TRBV10-3 to TRBJ1-2; a weak D match, TRBD1 (5 bases). Germline CDR1 reads ENHRY; CDR2 reads SYGVKD. Trimming shortened V by 5 bases and J by 5 bases, and 12 bases separated the two germline ends. The CDR3 totals 13 residues. CDR3 in amino acids: CAISIKQEYGYTF. CDR3 bases: TGTGCCATCAGTATTAAACAGGAGTATGGCTACACCTTC.

V and J are TRBV6-6 and TRBJ1-1, with D maybe TRBD1 (6 bases). Between the trimmed V and J ends, which lost 7 bases and 9 bases, there was a span of 21 bases. This CDR3 region has 14 residues. The germline V gene has CDR1 MNHNY and CDR2 SVGAGI (reference sequence). CDR3 region: CASKPPTSGTQAFF. The CDR3, as DNA: TGTGCCAGCAAACCCCCTACCTCCGGGACACAAGCTTTCTTT.

This clone occurred once. This sequence joins TRBV19 and TRBJ2-7; D may correspond to TRBD1 or TRBD2 (5 bases each). Germline loops: CDR1 LNHDA, CDR2 SQIVND (reference sequence). The CDR3 is made up of 12 amino acids. Deletions cut 4 bases from V and 5 bases from J, with 9 bases between. For the CDR3, the DNA is TGTGCCAGTAGTACCAGGGACCACGAGCAGTACTTC. Its translation is CASSTRDHEQYF.

The J gene is TRBJ1-6, the V gene TRBV5-1, with TRBD1 matching 9 bases. Losses at the gene ends were 0 bases for V and 9 bases for J; bases not matched to a gene: 7. From germline, CDR1 is SGHRS and CDR2 YFSETQ. The CDR3 covers 16 residues. The CDR3 coding sequence is TGCGCCAGCAGCTTGGCCGGGGGACAGGGAACTTCACCCCTCCACTTT. Translated, it gives CASSLAGGQGTSPLHF.

The genes are TRBV29-1 and TRBJ1-2, with D possibly matching TRBD1 (6 bases). The CDR3 length is 13 residues. Trimming stripped 4 bases from V and 0 bases from J, with 9 bases between. From germline, CDR1 is SQVTM and CDR2 ANQGSEA. In DNA, the CDR3 is TGCAGCGTTGGACAGGACGCTAACTATGGCTACACCTTC. This encodes CSVGQDANYGYTF.

The gene calls are TRBV25-1 and TRBJ2-5; 11 nucleotides agree with TRBD2. The CDR3 is 17 residues long. Germline V lookup: CDR1 MGHDK, CDR2 SYGVNS. The V segment lost 5 bases and the J segment 1 base; nucleotides outside the gene matches: 9. The CDR3 loop is CASSNPTSGVVQETQYF. The CDR3, as DNA: TGTGCCAGCAGTAACCCGACTAGCGGGGTTGTCCAAGAGACCCAGTACTTC.

The rearrangement links TRBV5-1 to TRBJ2-3; TRBD2 matches 11 bases. The CDR3 sequence is 14 residues long. J gave up 2 bases and V 5 bases, and 1 base lay outside the gene matches. CDR1 is SGHRS, CDR2 YFSETQ, per germline. CDR3 coding DNA: TGCGCCAGCAGGACTAGCGGGGTCACAGATACGCAGTATTTT. The encoded protein is CASRTSGVTDTQYF. Looking up the rest from reference TRBV5-1 and TRBJ2-3 gives the full variable domain: KAGVTQTPRYLIKTRGQQVTLSCSPISGHRSVSWYQQTPGQGLQFLFEYFSETQRNKGNFPGRFSGRQFSNSRSEMNVSTLELGDSALYLCASRTSGVTDTQYFGPGTRLTVL.